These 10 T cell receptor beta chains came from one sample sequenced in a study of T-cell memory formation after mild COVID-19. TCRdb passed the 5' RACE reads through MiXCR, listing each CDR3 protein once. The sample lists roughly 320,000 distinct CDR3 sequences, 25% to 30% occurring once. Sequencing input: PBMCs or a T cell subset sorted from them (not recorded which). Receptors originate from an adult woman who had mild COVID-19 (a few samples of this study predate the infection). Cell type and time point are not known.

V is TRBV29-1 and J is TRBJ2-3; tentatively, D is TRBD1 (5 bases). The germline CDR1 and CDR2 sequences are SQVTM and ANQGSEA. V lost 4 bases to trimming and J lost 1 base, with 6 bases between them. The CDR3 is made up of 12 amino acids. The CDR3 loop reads CSVGQRTDTQYF. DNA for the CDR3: TGCAGCGTTGGACAGCGCACAGATACGCAGTATTTT.

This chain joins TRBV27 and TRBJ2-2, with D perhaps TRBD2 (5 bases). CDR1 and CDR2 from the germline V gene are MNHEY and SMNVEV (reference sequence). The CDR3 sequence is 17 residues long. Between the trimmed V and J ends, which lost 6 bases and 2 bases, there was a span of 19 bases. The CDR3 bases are TGTGCCAGCAGCTTTACTGGTGGGAGCATAAACACCGGGGAGCTGTTTTTT. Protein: CASSFTGGSINTGELFF.

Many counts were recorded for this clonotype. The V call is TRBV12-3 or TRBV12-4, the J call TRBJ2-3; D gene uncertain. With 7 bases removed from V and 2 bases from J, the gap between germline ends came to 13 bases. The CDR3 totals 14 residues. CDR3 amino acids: CASTPAFPTDTQYF. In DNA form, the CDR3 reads TGTGCCAGCACGCCAGCCTTTCCCACAGATACGCAGTATTTT.

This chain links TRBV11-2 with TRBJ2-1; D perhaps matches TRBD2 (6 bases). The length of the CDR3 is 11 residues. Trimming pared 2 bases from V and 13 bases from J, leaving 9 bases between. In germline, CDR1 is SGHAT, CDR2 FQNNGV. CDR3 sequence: CASSLTGAQFF. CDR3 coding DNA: TGTGCCAGCAGCTTAACGGGAGCCCAGTTCTTC.

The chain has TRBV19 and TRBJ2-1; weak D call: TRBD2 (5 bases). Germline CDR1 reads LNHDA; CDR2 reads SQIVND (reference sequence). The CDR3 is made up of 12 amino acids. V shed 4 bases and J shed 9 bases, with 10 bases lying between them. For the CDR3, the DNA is TGTGCCAGTAGTACCCGAGAGGGTGAGCAGTTCTTC. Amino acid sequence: CASSTREGEQFF.

The CDR3 sequence is CASSHPQAGGGGYGYTF. The CDR3 DNA reads TGCGCCAGCAGCCACCCCCAAGCGGGGGGCGGGGGCTATGGCTACACCTTC. This chain links TRBV4-1 with TRBJ1-2; maybe TRBD1 (6 bases). The CDR3 spans 17 residues. Per the germline V gene, CDR1 is MGHRA and CDR2 is YSYEKL. The V end was cut by 3 bases, the J end by 4 bases, with 21 bases between.

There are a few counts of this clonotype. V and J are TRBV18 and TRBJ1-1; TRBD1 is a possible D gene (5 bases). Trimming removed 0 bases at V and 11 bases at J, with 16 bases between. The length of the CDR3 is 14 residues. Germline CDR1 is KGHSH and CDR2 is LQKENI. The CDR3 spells CASSPPMGVEAAFF. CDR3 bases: TGTGCCAGCTCACCACCTATGGGGGTGGAGGCGGCTTTCTTT.

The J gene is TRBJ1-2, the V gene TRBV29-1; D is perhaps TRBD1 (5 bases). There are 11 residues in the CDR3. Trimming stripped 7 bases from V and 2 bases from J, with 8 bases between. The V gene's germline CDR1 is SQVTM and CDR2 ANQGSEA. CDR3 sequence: CSAQENYGYTF. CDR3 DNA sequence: TGCAGCGCACAGGAGAACTATGGCTACACCTTC.

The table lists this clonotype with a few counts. The CDR3 loop is CASSLVVQDTQYF. CDR3 DNA: TGCGCCAGCAGCTTGGTGGTCCAGGATACGCAGTATTTT. V gene TRBV5-1 combines with J gene TRBJ2-3; D not certain. The CDR3 contains 13 residues. Germline V CDR1 and CDR2: SGHRS, YFSETQ. Trimming took 0 bases from V and 6 from J, leaving 8 bases between them.

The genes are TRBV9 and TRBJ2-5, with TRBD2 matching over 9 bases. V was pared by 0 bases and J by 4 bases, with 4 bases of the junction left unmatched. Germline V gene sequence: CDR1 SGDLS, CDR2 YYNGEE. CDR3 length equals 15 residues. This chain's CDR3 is CASSVALAGVETQYF. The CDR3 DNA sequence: TGTGCCAGCAGCGTAGCGTTAGCGGGAGTAGAGACCCAGTACTTC.